The 9 T cell receptor beta chains below were found in one sample sequenced in a study of blood T cells in healthy people across ages. Using a J-beta primer mix together with a sample-barcoded 5' primer, a second PCR was run for about 7 to 12 cycles. TCRdb re-analysed the 5' RACE reads in MiXCR, keeping a single row per CDR3 protein. Counted here are approximately 790,000 distinct CDR3 sequences, 62% occurring once; the ten biggest clones make up approximately 30%. Source material: blood. These receptors were obtained from a man between 25 and 39 years old in good health.

The J gene is TRBJ2-1, the V gene TRBV7-2, with a tentative D call TRBD2 (6 bases). The germline CDR1 and CDR2 sequences are SGHTA and FQGNSA. This CDR3 region has 16 residues. V lost 5 bases and J 3 bases, leaving 17 bases between the germline ends. The CDR3 here is CASSPVASGLYNEQFF. CDR3 nucleotides: TGTGCCAGCAGCCCGGTGGCCAGCGGGCTCTACAATGAGCAGTTCTTC.

This clonotype was counted between two and nine times. The V call is TRBV7-2, the J call TRBJ1-6, with D uncertain. The CDR3 consists of 15 residues. CDR1 is SGHTA, CDR2 FQGNSA, per germline. Trimming took off 3 bases at V and 6 bases at J, with 12 bases between the two ends. The CDR3 spells CASSFFPGSNSPLHF. CDR3 nucleotide sequence: TGTGCCAGCAGCTTCTTTCCGGGTTCTAATTCACCCCTCCACTTT.

The chain is built from TRBV29-1 and TRBJ2-1; weak D call: TRBD1 (5 bases). The CDR3 length is 13 residues. Germline V gene sequence: CDR1 SQVTM, CDR2 ANQGSEA. V lost 5 bases and J lost 2, with 10 bases in between. This CDR3 is CSVHRSAYNEQFF. CDR3 coding DNA: TGCAGCGTTCACAGGAGCGCCTACAATGAGCAGTTCTTC.

This clonotype was observed once. The rearrangement links TRBV11-1 to TRBJ2-5; TRBD1 aligns across 8 bases. This CDR3 spans 15 amino acids. Germline V gene sequence: CDR1 SGHAT, CDR2 FQDESV (reference sequence). V dropped 1 base and J dropped 11; count of bases not matched to a gene: 12. CDR3 in amino acids: CASSLGDRSRDEQYF. Here the CDR3 DNA reads TGTGCCAGCAGCTTAGGGGACAGGTCGAGGGATGAGCAGTACTTC. The entire variable domain, with the rest obtained from reference TRBV11-1 and TRBJ2-5, is as follows: EAEVAQSPRYKITEKSQAVAFWCDPISGHATLYWYRQILGQGPELLVQFQDESVVDDSQLPKDRFSAERLKGVDSTLKIQPAELGDSAMYLCASSLGDRSRDEQYFGPGTRLLVL.

This chain uses TRBV29-1 with TRBJ2-2; possible D gene TRBD1, 6 bases. Germline-derived CDR1 and CDR2 are SQVTM and ANQGSEA. Trimming stripped 8 bases from V and 6 bases from J, with 10 bases between. The CDR3 covers 11 residues. CDR3 region: CSSYRAGELFF. The CDR3 bases are TGCAGCTCATACAGGGCCGGGGAGCTGTTTTTT.

The V and J genes are TRBV28 and TRBJ1-4; unclear D gene. This CDR3 has 15 residues. Germline values: CDR1 MDHEN, CDR2 SYDVKM. V shed 4 bases and J shed 5 bases, with 14 bases lying between them. The CDR3 is CASSSYSEENEKLFF. Written as DNA, the CDR3 is TGTGCCAGCAGTTCGTACAGTGAAGAAAATGAAAAACTGTTTTTT.

This clonotype occurred many times. CDR3: CSLWTSGGETQYF. CDR3 nucleotide sequence: TGCAGCCTTTGGACCTCTGGGGGGGAGACCCAGTACTTC. The genes are TRBV29-1 and TRBJ2-5; possible D gene TRBD2, 6 bases. This CDR3 region has 13 residues. Per germline, CDR1 SQVTM and CDR2 ANQGSEA. V dropped 8 bases and J dropped 5 bases, with 18 bases sitting between them. Full variable domain (outside the CDR3, taken from reference TRBV29-1 and TRBJ2-5): SAVISQKPSRDICQRGTSLTIQCQVDSQVTMMFWYRQQPGQSLTLIATANQGSEATYESGFVIDKFPISRPNLTFSTLTVSNMSPEDSSIYLCSLWTSGGETQYFGPGTRLLVL.

The rearrangement links TRBV7-3 to TRBJ1-6; 7 bases match TRBD1. Per the germline V gene, CDR1 is SGHTA and CDR2 is FQGTGA. The J segment lost 5 bases and the V segment lost 5 bases, leaving 6 bases of the junction unmatched. The CDR3 consists of 15 residues. The CDR3 sequence is CASSPGTADNSPLHF. Here the CDR3 DNA reads TGTGCCAGCAGCCCCGGGACAGCAGATAATTCACCCCTCCACTTT.

The chain recombines TRBV4-2 with TRBJ1-6; no clear D gene. The CDR3 spans 15 residues. CDR1 and CDR2 from the germline V gene are LGHNA and YNFKEQ. Trimming stripped 1 base from V and 5 bases from J, with 9 bases between. The CDR3: CASSQVRTNNSPLHF. Written as DNA, the CDR3 is TGTGCCAGCAGCCAAGTCCGTACCAATAATTCACCCCTCCACTTT.